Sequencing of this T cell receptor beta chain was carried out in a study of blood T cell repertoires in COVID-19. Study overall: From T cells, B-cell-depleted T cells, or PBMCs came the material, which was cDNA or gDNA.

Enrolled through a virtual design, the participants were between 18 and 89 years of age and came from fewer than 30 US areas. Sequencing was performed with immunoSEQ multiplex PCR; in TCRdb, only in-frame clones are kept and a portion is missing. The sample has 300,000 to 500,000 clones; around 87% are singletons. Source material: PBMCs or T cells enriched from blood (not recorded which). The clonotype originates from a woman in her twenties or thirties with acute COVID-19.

CDR3 sequence: CATTPQGASGYTF. In nucleotides, the CDR3 is TGTGCCACCACCCCCCAGGGGGCAAGTGGCTACACCTTC. The rearrangement uses TRBV10-3 and TRBJ1-2, with 8 bases that match TRBD1. The V segment lost 10 bases and the J segment 7 bases; nucleotides outside the gene matches: 11. In germline, CDR1 is ENHRY, CDR2 SYGVKD. The CDR3 runs to 13 residues.